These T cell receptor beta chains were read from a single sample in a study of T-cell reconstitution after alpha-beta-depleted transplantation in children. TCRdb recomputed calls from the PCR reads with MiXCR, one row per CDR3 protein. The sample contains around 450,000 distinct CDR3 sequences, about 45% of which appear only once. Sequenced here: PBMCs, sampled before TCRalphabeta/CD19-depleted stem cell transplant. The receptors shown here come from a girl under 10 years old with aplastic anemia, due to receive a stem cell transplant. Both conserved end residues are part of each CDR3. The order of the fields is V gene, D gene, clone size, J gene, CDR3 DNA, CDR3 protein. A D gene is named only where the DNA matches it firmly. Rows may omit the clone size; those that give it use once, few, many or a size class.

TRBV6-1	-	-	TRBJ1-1	TGTGCCAGCAGAAATTCCCGCGGCACTGAAGCTTTCTTT	CASRNSRGTEAFF
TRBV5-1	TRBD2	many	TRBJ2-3	TGCGCCAGCAGAGGGTCTAGCGGGAGTAGCACAGATACGCAGTATTTT	CASRGSSGSSTDTQYF
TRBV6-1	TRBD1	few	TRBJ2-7	TGTGCCAGCAGCTCCACAGGGGGCCCTGTCGGGCAGTACTTC	CASSSTGGPVGQYF
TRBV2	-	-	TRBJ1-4	TGTGCCAGCAGTGGTAGTGTCGGAAATGAAAAACTGTTTTTT	CASSGSVGNEKLFF
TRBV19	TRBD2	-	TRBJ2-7	TGTGCCAGTAGTATCCCGGGACTAACGGGAGACAATGAGCAGTACTTC	CASSIPGLTGDNEQYF
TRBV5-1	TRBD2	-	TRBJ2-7	TGCGCCAGCAGCTTGGGACTAGCGGCCGGCTACGAGCAGTACTTC	CASSLGLAAGYEQYF
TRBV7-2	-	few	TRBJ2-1	TGTGCCAGCAGCTTTCGATCCGCAGACTACTACAATGAGCAGTTCTTC	CASSFRSADYYNEQFF
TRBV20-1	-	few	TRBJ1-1	TGCAGTGCCCCGGACAGAGCCATGAACACTGAAGCTTTCTTT	CSAPDRAMNTEAFF
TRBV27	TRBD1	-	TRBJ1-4	TGTGCCAGCAGCTCACTAGGACAGGGGAATGAAAAACTGTTTTTT	CASSSLGQGNEKLFF
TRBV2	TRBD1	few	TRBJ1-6	TGTGCCAGCAGTCCTAGTCTCAGGGGGCGAAATTCACCCCTCCACTTT	CASSPSLRGRNSPLHF
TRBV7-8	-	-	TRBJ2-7	TGTGCCAGCAGCTTAGTTAGCGGCGCAAGCTCCTACGAGCAGTACTTC	CASSLVSGASSYEQYF
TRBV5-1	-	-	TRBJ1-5	TGCGCCAGCAGCTCCTCAGGGTTAGGGCAGCCCCAGCATTTT	CASSSSGLGQPQHF
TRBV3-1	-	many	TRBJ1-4	TGTGCCAGCAGCTTCCGGGTCCAGGGGGAAAAACTGTTTTTT	CASSFRVQGEKLFF
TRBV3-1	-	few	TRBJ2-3	TGTGCCAGCAGCCAAGGGGGTGGATTAGATACGCAGTATTTT	CASSQGGGLDTQYF
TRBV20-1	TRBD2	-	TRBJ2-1	TGCAGTGCTAGAGATTGGCTAGCGGGGGGGCCGGAATCCTACAATGAGCAGTTCTTC	CSARDWLAGGPESYNEQFF
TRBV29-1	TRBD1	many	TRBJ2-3	TGCAGCACTCGGACAGGGTTCGGGACAGATACGCAGTATTTT	CSTRTGFGTDTQYF
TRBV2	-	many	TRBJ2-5	TGTGCCAGCAGCAGCGGCCAAGAGACCCAGTACTTC	CASSSGQETQYF
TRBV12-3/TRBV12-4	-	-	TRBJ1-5	TGTGCCAGCAGTGCGACAGACCCGAGTCAGCCCCAGCATTTT	CASSATDPSQPQHF
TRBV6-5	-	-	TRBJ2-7	TGTGCCAGCAGTTACCTCCGGGGCTCCTACGAGCAGTACTTC	CASSYLRGSYEQYF
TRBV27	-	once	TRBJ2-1	TGTGCCAGCAGCATTAGGGAGTATCCCTACAATGAGCAGTTCTTC	CASSIREYPYNEQFF
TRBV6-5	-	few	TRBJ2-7	TGTGCCAGCAGTTACGGGGACATGAGCTCCTACGAGCAGTACTTC	CASSYGDMSSYEQYF
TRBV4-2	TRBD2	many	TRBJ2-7	TGTGCCAGCAGCCAGGGCTTAGCGGGAGATTTACAGTACTTC	CASSQGLAGDLQYF
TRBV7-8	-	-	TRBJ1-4	TGTGCCAGCAGCTTACTATGGGGGGAAAATGAAAAACTGTTTTTT	CASSLLWGENEKLFF
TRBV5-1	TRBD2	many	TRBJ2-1	TGCGCCAGCAGCTTGGAGGGGACTAGCTATGAGCAGTTCTTC	CASSLEGTSYEQFF
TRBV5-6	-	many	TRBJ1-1	TGTGCCAGCAGCTTTGGAGTCCGGGACACTGAAGCTTTCTTT	CASSFGVRDTEAFF
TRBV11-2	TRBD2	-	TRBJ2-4	TGTGCCATGGGCCCCGGCGGGACTAGCGAGGACATTCAGTACTTC	CAMGPGGTSEDIQYF
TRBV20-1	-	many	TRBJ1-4	TGCAGTGCGACCGTGAACCGGGACTTCGGGGGTGAAAAACTGTTTTTT	CSATVNRDFGGEKLFF